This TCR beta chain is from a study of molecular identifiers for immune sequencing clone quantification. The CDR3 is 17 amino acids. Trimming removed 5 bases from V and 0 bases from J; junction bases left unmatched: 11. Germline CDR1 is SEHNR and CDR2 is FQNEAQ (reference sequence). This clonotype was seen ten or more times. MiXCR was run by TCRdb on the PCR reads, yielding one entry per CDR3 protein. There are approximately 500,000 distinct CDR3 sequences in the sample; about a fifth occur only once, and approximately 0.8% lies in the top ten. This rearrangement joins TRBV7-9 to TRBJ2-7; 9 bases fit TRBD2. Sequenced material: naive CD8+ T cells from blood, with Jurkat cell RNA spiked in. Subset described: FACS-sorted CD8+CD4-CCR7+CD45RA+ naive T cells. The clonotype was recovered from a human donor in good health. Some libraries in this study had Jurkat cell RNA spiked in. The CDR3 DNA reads TGTGCCAGCAGCCAGGCGGCTAGCGGGATTAGCTCCTACGAGCAGTACTTC. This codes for CASSQAASGISSYEQYF.